This entry features one T cell receptor (beta chain) sequence. Its cognate antigen is unknown. The data stem from a study of T cell responses to AZD1222 COVID-19 vaccine. Study results and caveats: The donors showed a predominance of white British ancestry and of females, with possible underestimation of clonal diversity. AZD1222 recipients seropositive at baseline numbered only six. At 160-218 and 743-854, vaccine-associated CD4 TCRs were dominant, and they spanned spike.

Sequencing was performed with immunoSEQ multiplex PCR; in TCRdb, only in-frame clones are kept and a portion is missing. In the table there are about 72,000 clones, roughly 87% of which are singletons. The junction had 12 bases not matched to a gene; V was cut back by 3 bases and J by 4 bases. This CDR3 has 17 amino acids. Germline V gives CDR1 SGHRS, CDR2 YFSETQ. Source: peripheral blood, taken on day 0 of AZD1222 vaccination. This clonotype originated in an adult in good health. This chain joins TRBV5-1 and TRBJ1-3; 8 bases agree with TRBD1. The CDR3 region is CASSSSTWGTGGNTIYF. The CDR3 bases are TGCGCCAGCAGCTCATCAACTTGGGGGACAGGAGGAAACACCATATATTTT. Filled out from reference TRBV5-1 and TRBJ1-3, the complete variable domain reads KAGVTQTPRYLIKTRGQQVTLSCSPISGHRSVSWYQQTPGQGLQFLFEYFSETQRNKGNFPGRFSGRQFSNSRSEMNVSTLELGDSALYLCASSSSTWGTGGNTIYFGEGSWLTVV.